This T cell receptor (beta chain) was captured by sequencing in a study of cytomegalovirus exposure and HLA in healthy donors. V gave up 2 bases and J gave up 7 bases; unmatched junction bases: 4. The CDR3 consists of 14 residues. Germline CDR1 MNHNY, CDR2 SVGAGI (reference sequence). Clones were sequenced by immunoSEQ multiplex PCR, and TCRdb holds only the in-frame ones, with some missing. The sample includes 100,000 to 150,000 clones, roughly 87% of them seen just once. Sequencing used PBMCs. The V call is TRBV6-6, the J call TRBJ1-2, with TRBD1 matching 10 bases. The sequence derives from a woman younger than 30 in good health and CMV-seronegative. The CDR3 DNA follows: TGTGCCAGCAGTTACCGCGGACAGGGGGGTGGCTACACCTTC. It is translated as CASSYRGQGGGYTF.